This T cell receptor beta chain derives from a study of response to subunit inactivated influenza vaccine. CDR3 length: 13 amino acids. V was clipped by 5 bases and J by 1 base, with 9 bases between them. Germline assignment: CDR1 SGHRS and CDR2 YFSETQ. Of note for this clonotype: Its matching antigen is unknown.

TCRdb itself ran the RT-PCR reads through MiXCR, one entry per CDR3 protein. The data contain around 180,000 distinct CDR3 sequences, around 9% of them singletons. Study-wide findings and caveats: Authors suggested each seasonal influenza vaccination recruits few new T cells.

This sample comprised non-naive T cells sorted from PBMCs, obtained on the day of vaccination. The TCR was taken from a man in his fifties who received an inactivated influenza vaccine. The V call is TRBV5-1, the J call TRBJ1-1; no definite D call. The CDR3 DNA reads as TGCGCCAGCAGGGGATGGGGGAACACTGAAGCTTTCTTT. Translating gives CASRGWGNTEAFF. Filled out from reference TRBV5-1 and TRBJ1-1, the complete variable domain reads KAGVTQTPRYLIKTRGQQVTLSCSPISGHRSVSWYQQTPGQGLQFLFEYFSETQRNKGNFPGRFSGRQFSNSRSEMNVSTLELGDSALYLCASRGWGNTEAFFGQGTRLTVV.